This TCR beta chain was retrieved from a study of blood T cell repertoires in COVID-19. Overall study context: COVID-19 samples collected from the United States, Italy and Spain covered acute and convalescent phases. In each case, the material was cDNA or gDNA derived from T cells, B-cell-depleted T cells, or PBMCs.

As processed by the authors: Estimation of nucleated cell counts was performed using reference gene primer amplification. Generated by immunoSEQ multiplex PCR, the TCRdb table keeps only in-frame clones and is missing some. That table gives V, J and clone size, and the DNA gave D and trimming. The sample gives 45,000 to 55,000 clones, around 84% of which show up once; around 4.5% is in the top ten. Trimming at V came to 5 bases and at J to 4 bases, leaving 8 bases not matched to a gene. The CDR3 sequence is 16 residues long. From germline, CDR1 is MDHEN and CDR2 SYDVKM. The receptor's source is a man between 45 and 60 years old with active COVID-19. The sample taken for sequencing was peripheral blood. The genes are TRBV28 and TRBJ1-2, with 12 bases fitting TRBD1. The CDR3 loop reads CASSAGTGGLIYGYTF. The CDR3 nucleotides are TGTGCCAGCAGTGCCGGGACAGGGGGCCTGATCTATGGCTACACCTTC.